This entry describes one T cell receptor beta chain. No cognate antigen has been identified for it. Base qualities were left out, and no much larger clone turns up one base away. The data were obtained in a study of control samples from healthy donors and cancer patients (TCRdb year 2020). Libraries were prepared through the immunoSEQ multiplex PCR assay. TCRdb took this table from immuneACCESS and kept in-frame rearrangements with V and J called. Such tables lack part of the clones; where checked against another copy, unresolved V genes explain under half of the gap, and the rest is unexplained. The sample table records about 51,000 clones; approximately 80% of these occur just once. Together, the top ten hold over 9% of the sample. A distance of 11 bases separates the germline ends of V and J, which lose 0 bases and 2 bases respectively. Counted from cysteine to phenylalanine, this CDR3 has 15 amino acids. Only the CDR3 DNA is retained, 45 bases long and in frame from the first base. The CDR1 and CDR2 encoded by the germline V gene (reference sequence) are SGHNT and YYREEE.

The material sequenced was blood. The TCR sequence derives from a man between 65 and 85 years old in good health. The sequence is built from TRBV5-4 and TRBJ1-2, with no D gene named confidently. The CDR3 region has the sequence CASSLAPGSNYGYTF. The nucleotide sequence reads TGTGCCAGCAGCTTGGCCCCAGGATCAAACTATGGCTACACCTTC. The full variable domain, with segments outside the CDR3 supplied by the reference TRBV5-4 and TRBJ1-2 proteins, appears as ETGVTQSPTHLIKTRGQQVTLRCSSQSGHNTVSWYQQALGQGPQFIFQYYREEENGRGNFPPRFSGLQFPNYSSELNVNALELDDSALYLCASSLAPGSNYGYTFGSGTRLTVV.